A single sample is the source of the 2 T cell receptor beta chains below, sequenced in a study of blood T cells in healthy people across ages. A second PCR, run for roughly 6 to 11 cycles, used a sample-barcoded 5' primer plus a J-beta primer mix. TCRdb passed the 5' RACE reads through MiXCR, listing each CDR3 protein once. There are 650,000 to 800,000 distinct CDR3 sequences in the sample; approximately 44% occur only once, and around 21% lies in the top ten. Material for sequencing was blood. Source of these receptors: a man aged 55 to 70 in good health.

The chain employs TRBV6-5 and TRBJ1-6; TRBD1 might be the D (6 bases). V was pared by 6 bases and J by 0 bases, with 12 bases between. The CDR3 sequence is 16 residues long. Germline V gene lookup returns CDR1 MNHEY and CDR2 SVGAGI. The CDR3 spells CASRRGQSSYNSPLHF. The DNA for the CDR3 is TGTGCCAGCAGACGCGGACAGAGCTCCTATAATTCACCCCTCCACTTT.

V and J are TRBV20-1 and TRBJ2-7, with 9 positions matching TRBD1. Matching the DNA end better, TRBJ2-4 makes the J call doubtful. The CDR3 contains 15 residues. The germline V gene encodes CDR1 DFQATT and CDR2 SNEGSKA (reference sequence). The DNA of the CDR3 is TGCAGTGCTAGAGATCCGACAGGGGGAAGCGGCATTCAGTACTTC. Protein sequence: CSARDPTGGSGIQYF.